This TCR beta chain was captured in a study of blood T cells in healthy people across ages. Study-level results: In older individuals, TCR beta diversity per million T cells was lower, falling roughly linearly with age. Expanded clonotype changes were possibly confounded by unknown donor CMV status.

Through a sample-barcoded 5' primer and a J-beta primer mix, a second PCR was run for roughly 7 to 11 cycles. Each cDNA molecule was tagged by a template-switch adaptor that had 12 random nucleotides. TCRdb passed the 5' RACE reads through MiXCR, listing each CDR3 protein once. The data hold 650,000 to 950,000 distinct CDR3 sequences, with roughly 44% observed a single time. Comments on this clonotype: The antigen is undetermined.

This receptor was obtained from a man aged 60 to 69 in good health. Sequencing input: blood.

CDR3 region: CSARAPGASGGKEQFF. In DNA, the CDR3 is TGCAGTGCTAGGGCCCCTGGGGCTAGCGGGGGGAAGGAGCAGTTCTTC. The V and J genes are TRBV20-1 and TRBJ2-1, with TRBD2 matching 11 bases. Germline V lookup: CDR1 DFQATT, CDR2 SNEGSKA (reference sequence). CDR3 length: 16 amino acids. Unmatched junction bases numbered 14, after V lost 3 bases and J lost 10 bases.